These 3 T cell receptor beta chains were all obtained from the same sample, sequenced in a study of T cell responses to AZD1222 COVID-19 vaccine. Clones were read by immunoSEQ multiplex PCR, and TCRdb kept only the in-frame ones, dropping some. The repertoire has about 34,000 clones, more than 75% of them found once; the top ten carry approximately 4%. Specimen: peripheral blood, collected 28 days after the second AZD1222 dose. The receptors derive from an adult who received the AZD1222 COVID-19 vaccine.

The rearrangement joins TRBV3-1 (or the pseudogene TRBV3-2) to TRBJ2-5; the D gene could be TRBD1 or TRBD2 (5 bases each). The germline gives CDR1 LGHDT, CDR2 YNNKEL (reference sequence). With 3 bases removed from V and 5 bases from J, the gap between germline ends came to 16 bases. The CDR3 spans 15 residues. The CDR3 loop is CASSQWGRDRETQYF. CDR3 coding DNA: TGTGCCAGCAGCCAGTGGGGCAGGGACCGGGAGACCCAGTACTTC.

V usage is TRBV25-1 and J usage is TRBJ2-1; D may match TRBD1 or TRBD2 (5 bases each). Looked up from germline, CDR1 is MGHDK and CDR2 is SYGVNS. Trimming took 3 bases from V and 6 from J, leaving 15 bases between them. The CDR3 loop spans 15 amino acids. The CDR3 reads CASSDGTFIANEQFF. The CDR3 nucleotides are TGTGCCAGCAGTGACGGGACCTTCATCGCCAATGAGCAGTTCTTC.

This clone appeared a single time. The rearrangement uses TRBV12-3 or TRBV12-4 and TRBJ2-7; the D gene is possibly TRBD2 (5 bases). The CDR3 loop spans 13 amino acids. Trimming left V 6 bases short and J 9 bases short, with 18 bases between. This CDR3 reads CASRLTRTSPQYV. The CDR3 coding sequence is TGTGCCAGCAGACTAACTAGAACCTCGCCGCAGTACGTC.